These 22 T cell receptor beta chains were sequenced from one sample in a study of cytomegalovirus exposure and HLA in healthy donors. TCRdb's copy holds only in-frame clones and misses some; the assay was immunoSEQ multiplex PCR. The data contain more than 100,000 clones, about 88% of them singletons. Sequenced input: PBMCs. The receptors derive from a man aged 30-40 years in good health and CMV-seronegative.

This clone was picked up a small number of times. This chain uses TRBV7-2 with TRBJ1-2, with 7 bases lining up with TRBD1. Germline V CDR1 and CDR2: SGHTA, FQGNSA. The junction had 9 bases not matched to a gene; V was cut back by 7 bases and J by 4 bases. This CDR3 has 14 residues. The CDR3 DNA follows: TGTGCCAGCACCCCCGGTGGGACAGTCTATGGCTACACCTTC. This sequence encodes CASTPGGTVYGYTF.

The chain uses TRBV30 and TRBJ2-5, with a weak D call TRBD2 (5 bases). The length of the CDR3 is 10 residues. CDR1 is GTSNPN, CDR2 SVGIG, per germline (reference sequence). V was shortened by 5 bases and J by 5 bases, with 6 bases between the two germline ends. The CDR3 spells CAWGGETQYF. CDR3 coding DNA: TGTGCCTGGGGCGGGGAGACCCAGTACTTC.

The gene calls are TRBV7-9 and TRBJ1-4, with 7 positions matching TRBD1. The ends lost 7 bases at V and 0 bases at J; junction bases unmatched: 2. This CDR3 contains 14 residues. CDR1 is SEHNR, CDR2 FQNEAQ, per germline (reference sequence). CDR3 region: CASTGGTTNEKLFF. The CDR3, as DNA: TGTGCCAGCACAGGGGGAACAACTAATGAAAAACTGTTTTTT.

The genes are TRBV5-1 and TRBJ1-3; 8 bases fit TRBD1. V trimming: 7 bases; J trimming: 0 bases; junction bases outside the gene matches: 9. The length of the CDR3 is 16 residues. Per germline, CDR1 SGHRS and CDR2 YFSETQ. CDR3 nucleotides: TGCGCCAGCGGACAGGGTGGATCTTCCTCTGGAAACACCATATATTTT. It is translated as CASGQGGSSSGNTIYF.

The chain employs TRBV9 and TRBJ1-6; D remains ambiguous. Germline V lookup: CDR1 SGDLS, CDR2 YYNGEE. This CDR3 is built from 17 residues. Trimming stripped 4 bases from V and 7 bases from J, with 21 bases between. The CDR3 region is CASSSFGVPRNNSPLHF. CDR3 in DNA: TGTGCCAGCAGCTCCTTCGGAGTTCCAAGGAACAATTCACCCCTCCACTTT.

The chain carries TRBV5-1 and TRBJ2-7; D gene uncertain. Trimming removed 7 bases from V and 0 bases from J, with 17 bases in between. The CDR3 consists of 15 residues. The V gene's germline CDR1 is SGHRS and CDR2 YFSETQ. This CDR3 reads CASPRTTRSSYEQYF. CDR3 DNA: TGCGCCAGCCCCAGAACCACACGAAGCTCCTACGAGCAGTACTTC.

This chain joins TRBV5-4 and TRBJ2-1, with TRBD2 identical over 12 bases. Germline V gene lookup returns CDR1 SGHNT and CDR2 YYREEE (reference sequence). Germline trimming cut 3 bases from V and 1 base from J; bases unmatched to any gene: 2. The CDR3 has 16 residues. The chain's CDR3 is CASSSGLAGSYNEQFF. As DNA, the CDR3 is TGTGCCAGCAGCTCTGGACTAGCGGGGTCCTACAATGAGCAGTTCTTC.

V gene TRBV11-2 combines with J gene TRBJ2-1, with 7 bases identical to TRBD1. Trimming removed 5 bases from V and 10 bases from J; junction bases left unmatched: 14. This CDR3 spans 15 amino acids. Looked up from germline, CDR1 is SGHAT and CDR2 is FQNNGV. The CDR3 sequence: CASSQRWRGGEEQFF. The DNA of the CDR3 is TGTGCCAGCAGCCAGCGTTGGCGAGGGGGCGAAGAGCAGTTCTTC.

J is TRBJ2-1 and V is TRBV4-3; no clear D gene. Trimming took off 3 bases at V and 0 bases at J, with 9 bases between the two ends. The CDR3 contains 15 residues. Germline V gene lookup returns CDR1 LGHNA and CDR2 YSLEER. The CDR3 DNA reads TGCGCCAGCAGCCAGGAGTTTAACTCCTACAATGAGCAGTTCTTC. It is translated as CASSQEFNSYNEQFF.

Written as DNA, the CDR3 is TGTGCCAGTAGTATTCCGGTCGGGGAGCTGTTTTTT. Protein: CASSIPVGELFF. This sequence joins TRBV19 and TRBJ2-2; D is unresolved. The ends were cut back, 3 bases at V and 7 bases at J, with 6 bases in the middle. CDR1 is LNHDA and CDR2 is SQIVND in the germline V gene (reference sequence). The CDR3 length is 12 residues.

This chain joins TRBV5-1 and TRBJ2-7; the match to TRBD2 covers 12 bases. The V and J ends lost 2 bases and 4 bases, in that order; junction bases with no gene match: 1. CDR3 size: 14 residues. Per the germline V gene, CDR1 is SGHRS and CDR2 is YFSETQ. The CDR3 here is CASSLTSGRYEQYF. In nucleotides, the CDR3 is TGCGCCAGCAGCTTAACTAGCGGGAGGTACGAGCAGTACTTC.

The chain carries TRBV30 and TRBJ2-3, with D perhaps matching TRBD2 (6 bases). The CDR3 spans 13 residues. The ends were cut back, 3 bases at V and 1 base at J, with 8 bases in the middle. CDR1 GTSNPN and CDR2 SVGIG come from the germline V gene (reference sequence). The CDR3 DNA reads as TGTGCCTGGAGGATAGCGGGCACAGATACGCAGTATTTT. This codes for CAWRIAGTDTQYF.

This rearrangement joins TRBV4-1 to TRBJ2-7, with TRBD2 matching over 13 bases. V lost 2 bases to trimming and J lost 6 bases; unmatched junction nucleotides: 7. In germline, CDR1 is MGHRA, CDR2 YSYEKL. The CDR3 runs to 16 residues. The CDR3 DNA is TGCGCCAGCAGCCAACAAGGACTAGCGGGAGCTCCCGAGCAGTACTTC. Its protein is CASSQQGLAGAPEQYF.

The rearrangement links TRBV6-1 to TRBJ1-1; D is ambiguous. Trimming removed 5 bases at V and 2 bases at J, with 9 bases between. The CDR3 loop spans 13 amino acids. Germline loops: CDR1 MNHNS, CDR2 SASEGT. The CDR3, as DNA: TGTGCCAGCAGTCGCCTAATAAACACTGAAGCTTTCTTT. This sequence encodes CASSRLINTEAFF.

To note about this clone: Different DNA sequences within this sample yield the same CDR3. This rearrangement joins TRBV19 to TRBJ1-1; 8 positions agree with TRBD1. Germline CDR1 and CDR2: LNHDA and SQIVND (reference sequence). J was trimmed by 4 bases and V by 5 bases; bases with no gene match: 3. The CDR3 is 13 residues long. The CDR3 reads CASSRTGGTEAFF. DNA of the CDR3: TGTGCCAGTAGTCGAACAGGGGGCACTGAAGCTTTCTTT. Looking up the rest from reference TRBV19 and TRBJ1-1 gives the full variable domain: DGGITQSPKYLFRKEGQNVTLSCEQNLNHDAMYWYRQDPGQGLRLIYYSQIVNDFQKGDIAEGYSVSREKKESFPLTVTSAQKNPTAFYLCASSRTGGTEAFFGQGTRLTVV.

The J gene is TRBJ2-2, the V gene TRBV5-1; 8 bases align to TRBD2. J lost 2 bases, V lost 2 bases, and 2 bases had no gene match. The CDR3 is 15 amino acids. CDR1 and CDR2 (germline): SGHRS, YFSETQ. This CDR3 reads CASSLAGANTGELFF. CDR3 bases: TGCGCCAGCAGCTTAGCGGGAGCTAACACCGGGGAGCTGTTTTTT. The full variable domain, with the rest looked up from reference TRBV5-1 and TRBJ2-2, is KAGVTQTPRYLIKTRGQQVTLSCSPISGHRSVSWYQQTPGQGLQFLFEYFSETQRNKGNFPGRFSGRQFSNSRSEMNVSTLELGDSALYLCASSLAGANTGELFFGEGSRLTVL.

V gene TRBV7-2 combines with J gene TRBJ1-2, with D maybe TRBD1 (6 bases). This CDR3 contains 16 residues. Germline V gene data show CDR1 as SGHTA and CDR2 as FQGNSA. With 5 bases removed from V and 5 bases from J, the gap between germline ends came to 21 bases. The CDR3 sequence: CASSLKGLGAPYGYTF. The CDR3 coding sequence is TGTGCCAGCAGCCTCAAAGGGCTGGGGGCGCCTTATGGCTACACCTTC.

V and J are TRBV19 and TRBJ2-7; TRBD1 is a possible D gene (7 bases). Trimming took off 8 bases at V and 1 base at J, with 15 bases between the two ends. Germline values: CDR1 LNHDA, CDR2 SQIVND (reference sequence). The CDR3 extends over 14 amino acids. CDR3 in DNA: TGTGCCAGTGGACGGACAGGAGGGTCCTACGAGCAGTACTTC. This sequence encodes CASGRTGGSYEQYF.

This rearrangement joins TRBV5-5 to TRBJ1-5, with D uncertain. The V end was cut by 1 base, the J end by 3 bases, with 14 bases between. The CDR3 is 16 amino acids. Germline V gene sequence: CDR1 SGHKS, CDR2 YYEKEE (reference sequence). CDR3 nucleotide sequence: TGTGCCAGCAGCTTGCTTCCGCAACATCCCAATCAGCCCCAGCATTTT. It specifies CASSLLPQHPNQPQHF.

The V gene is TRBV19, the J gene TRBJ1-2; possible D gene TRBD1, 5 bases. Trimming removed 1 base at V and 7 bases at J, with 13 bases between. This CDR3 comprises 14 residues. CDR1 is LNHDA and CDR2 is SQIVND in the germline V gene (reference sequence). CDR3 protein: CASSIAGRARGYTF. DNA of the CDR3: TGTGCCAGTAGTATAGCTGGCAGGGCGCGTGGCTACACCTTC.

V is TRBV19 and J is TRBJ2-7; the match to TRBD2 covers 11 bases. V lost 9 bases to trimming and J lost 1 base; unmatched junction nucleotides: 8. The CDR3 spans 15 residues. Per germline, CDR1 LNHDA and CDR2 SQIVND (reference sequence). The CDR3 sequence: CASRTGTSGSYEQYF. In DNA form, the CDR3 reads TGTGCCAGCCGAACCGGGACTAGCGGATCCTACGAGCAGTACTTC.

The genes are TRBV5-1 and TRBJ2-7; D might be TRBD2 (6 bases). The V gene lost 5 bases and the J gene lost 2 bases, with 11 bases spanning the gap. Germline values: CDR1 SGHRS, CDR2 YFSETQ. This CDR3 is built from 13 residues. In nucleotides, the CDR3 is TGCGCCAGCAGGCAGCGGGCGGCCTACGAGCAGTACTTC. This sequence encodes CASRQRAAYEQYF.